The clone carrying this T cell receptor beta chain was seen just once. This sample is drawn from a study of control samples from healthy donors and cancer patients. Germline values: CDR1 KGHSH, CDR2 LQKENI. CDR3 length: 15 amino acids. Between the trimmed V and J ends, which lost 2 bases and 3 bases, there was a span of 13 bases. The table came from immunoSEQ multiplex PCR; TCRdb's copy has only in-frame clones and leaves some out. Of 100,000 to 150,000 clones detected, roughly 89% appear once; the ten largest clones hold over 6.5%. The sequence came from a middle-aged man with head and neck cancer. The gene calls are TRBV18 and TRBJ2-5, with D perhaps assigned TRBD1 or TRBD2 (5 bases each). Source material: PBMCs. CDR3 region: CASSPISGTKETQYF. The DNA for the CDR3 is TGTGCCAGCTCACCAATCTCAGGGACCAAAGAGACCCAGTACTTC. Together with reference TRBV18 and TRBJ2-5, the CDR3 gives the full variable domain: NAGVMQNPRHLVRRRGQEARLRCSPMKGHSHVYWYRQLPEEGLKFMVYLQKENIIDESGMPKERFSAEFPKEGPSILRIQQVVRGDSAAYFCASSPISGTKETQYFGPGTRLLVL.